A single sample gave rise to the 14 T cell receptor beta chains below, sequenced in a study of cytomegalovirus exposure and HLA in healthy donors. The PCR used 60 Vbeta and 13 Jbeta primers. The data were produced by immunoSEQ multiplex PCR, yet TCRdb's version contains in-frame clones alone and is incomplete. The sample includes some 130,000 clones, approximately 78% of them seen just once. The sequencing sample was made of PBMCs. The origin of the receptors is a woman aged 40 to 55 in good health and CMV-seropositive.

V usage is TRBV11-2 and J usage is TRBJ2-7; TRBD1 matches 9 bases. V lost 0 bases, J lost 0 bases, and 3 bases stayed unmatched. This CDR3 comprises 16 residues. CDR1 is SGHAT and CDR2 is FQNNGV in the germline V gene. The CDR3 reads CASSLETGGFSYEQYF. The DNA of the CDR3 is TGTGCCAGCAGCTTAGAAACAGGGGGCTTCTCCTACGAGCAGTACTTC. The whole variable domain, filled in from reference TRBV11-2 and TRBJ2-7, reads EAGVAQSPRYKIIEKRQSVAFWCNPISGHATLYWYQQILGQGPKLLIQFQNNGVVDDSQLPKDRFSAERLKGVDSTLKIQPAKLEDSAVYLCASSLETGGFSYEQYFGPGTRLTVT.

The chain recombines TRBV29-1 with TRBJ2-5, with TRBD1 identical over 11 bases. The germline gives CDR1 SQVTM, CDR2 ANQGSEA. The CDR3 loop spans 14 amino acids. The junction had 7 bases not matched to a gene; V was cut back by 7 bases and J by 3 bases. The CDR3 sequence is CSARGTGGKETQYF. The CDR3 DNA reads TGCAGCGCCAGAGGGACAGGGGGTAAAGAGACCCAGTACTTC.

The rearrangement joins TRBV5-1 to TRBJ1-2; 9 bases agree with TRBD1. This CDR3 region has 18 residues. Trimming took 0 bases from V and 7 from J; bases not matched to a gene: 16. Per the germline V gene, CDR1 is SGHRS and CDR2 is YFSETQ. The chain's CDR3 is CASSLDGQGSRWLSGYTF. Here the CDR3 DNA reads TGCGCCAGCAGCTTGGACGGACAGGGGAGTAGGTGGTTAAGTGGCTACACCTTC.

This chain joins TRBV7-2 and TRBJ2-1, with D possibly TRBD2 on 6 matching bases. Trimming pared 5 bases from V and 7 bases from J, leaving 15 bases between. The CDR3 covers 14 residues. Germline V gene sequence: CDR1 SGHTA, CDR2 FQGNSA. The CDR3 DNA is TGTGCCAGCAGCCACCCGGGAGTCTGGAATGAGCAGTTCTTC. It specifies CASSHPGVWNEQFF.

This rearrangement joins TRBV7-2 to TRBJ2-2; 9 bases align to TRBD1. The V gene's germline CDR1 is SGHTA and CDR2 FQGNSA. After removal of 6 bases from V and 7 bases from J, the junction contained 6 bases not matched to a gene. CDR3 size: 14 residues. DNA for the CDR3: TGTGCCAGCAGGAACAGGGGGCGCGGCGGGGAGCTGTTTTTT. This sequence encodes CASRNRGRGGELFF.

This clone turned up a few times. The chain employs TRBV7-9 and TRBJ2-7; TRBD1 is a possible D gene (6 bases). Germline V lookup: CDR1 SEHNR, CDR2 FQNEAQ (reference sequence). This CDR3 has 12 amino acids. V was cut by 4 bases and J by 4 bases, with 8 bases left in between. CDR3: CASSYGQYEQYF. The CDR3 DNA is TGTGCCAGCAGCTACGGACAGTACGAGCAGTACTTC.

The chain couples TRBV5-1 to TRBJ2-7; 8 nucleotides agree with TRBD1. The CDR3 is 15 amino acids. V was pared by 3 bases and J by 2 bases, with 7 bases of the junction left unmatched. Germline lookup yields CDR1 SGHRS and CDR2 YFSETQ. CDR3 sequence reads: CASSSGQDLTYEQYF. The CDR3 DNA is TGCGCCAGCAGCTCGGGACAGGACCTAACCTACGAGCAGTACTTC.

This chain uses TRBV5-1 with TRBJ2-3; the match to TRBD2 covers 7 bases. The length of the CDR3 is 17 residues. J was trimmed by 2 bases and V by 4 bases; bases with no gene match: 13. The germline V gene has CDR1 SGHRS and CDR2 YFSETQ. The CDR3 loop is CASSPVVSGDNTDTQYF. The CDR3 DNA reads as TGCGCCAGCAGCCCGGTTGTGAGCGGGGATAACACAGATACGCAGTATTTT. Complete variable domain (other parts from reference TRBV5-1 and TRBJ2-3): KAGVTQTPRYLIKTRGQQVTLSCSPISGHRSVSWYQQTPGQGLQFLFEYFSETQRNKGNFPGRFSGRQFSNSRSEMNVSTLELGDSALYLCASSPVVSGDNTDTQYFGPGTRLTVL.

The V and J genes are TRBV7-2 and TRBJ1-5; D is perhaps TRBD1 (5 bases). The CDR3 loop spans 16 amino acids. The V end was cut by 2 bases, the J end by 2 bases, with 13 bases between. CDR1 and CDR2 from the germline V gene are SGHTA and FQGNSA. The chain's CDR3 is CASSLQGPERNQPQHF. CDR3 sequence (DNA): TGTGCCAGCAGCTTACAGGGCCCCGAGCGCAATCAGCCCCAGCATTTT.

The chain couples TRBV10-2 to TRBJ1-5, with a tentative D call TRBD1 (6 bases). V was cut by 4 bases and J by 4 bases, with 17 bases left in between. Germline V gene data show CDR1 as WSHSY and CDR2 as SAAADI. There are 16 residues in the CDR3. CDR3 coding DNA: TGCGCCAGCAGTGCTGGACAGCTTATTCTTAATCAGCCCCAGCATTTT. Protein product: CASSAGQLILNQPQHF.

The table lists this clone with a few counts. This sequence joins TRBV27 and TRBJ1-5; TRBD1 might be the D (6 bases). The CDR3 runs 15 residues. CDR1 is MNHEY, CDR2 SMNVEV, per germline (reference sequence). V lost 3 bases, J lost 3 bases, and 12 bases lay in between. For the CDR3, the DNA is TGTGCCAGCAGTTTGGGGGGGCTCTACAATCAGCCCCAGCATTTT. This gives the protein CASSLGGLYNQPQHF.

The rearrangement joins TRBV28 to TRBJ2-5; 7 bases align to TRBD1. Germline CDR1 MDHEN, CDR2 SYDVKM. The CDR3 sequence is 16 residues long. V lost 6 bases, J lost 0 bases, and 10 bases stayed unmatched. CDR3 in DNA: TGTGCCAGCAGCCGCGACAGGGCTCGGTACCAAGAGACCCAGTACTTC. Protein sequence: CASSRDRARYQETQYF.

In its sample, this clone was seen a few times. J is TRBJ1-1 and V is TRBV7-9; no clear D gene. Germline CDR1 is SEHNR and CDR2 is FQNEAQ (reference sequence). V was trimmed by 2 bases and J by 0 bases, leaving 16 bases between them. The CDR3 covers 17 residues. For the CDR3, the DNA is TGTGCCAGCAGCTTATCCAAGTGGGCAGACATGAACACTGAAGCTTTCTTT. Translating it yields CASSLSKWADMNTEAFF.

The chain couples TRBV2 to TRBJ2-3; 12 nucleotides align to TRBD2. Germline CDR1 and CDR2: SNHLY and FYNNEI. This CDR3 comprises 15 residues. Losses at the gene ends were 6 bases for V and 1 base for J; bases not matched to a gene: 2. Written as DNA, the CDR3 is TGTGCCAGCAGAAGACTAGCGGGGGGCACAGATACGCAGTATTTT. It translates to CASRRLAGGTDTQYF. Variable domain in full (rest from reference TRBV2 and TRBJ2-3): EPEVTQTPSHQVTQMGQEVILRCVPISNHLYFYWYRQILGQKVEFLVSFYNNEISEKSEIFDDQFSVERPDGSNFTLKIRSTKLEDSAMYFCASRRLAGGTDTQYFGPGTRLTVL.